This TCR beta chain came from a study of T cells in Graves' hyperthyroidism and ophthalmopathy (dated by TCRdb to between 2019 and 2020). Notes on the research overall: Peripheral blood was sampled at the time of initial diagnosis, prior to any treatment. To identify TCR V-J signatures that set the groups apart, the researchers used a discovery cohort of roughly 100 patients, made up of 43 with Graves' ophthalmopathy and around 58 with stable Graves' hyperthyroidism. An independent validation cohort of around 20 hyperthyroidism patients and 15 or so patients who later progressed to ophthalmopathy tested prospective prediction of ophthalmopathy. For training and testing, the 80 to 100 patients in the discovery cohort were randomly divided in a 7:3 ratio. Thyroid tissue and blood T-cell repertoires from about six Graves' hyperthyroidism patients were also compared in the study. Once sampling was done, hyperthyroidism patients were given methimazole at a starting dose of 30 mg daily, whereas ophthalmopathy patients were given high-dose intravenous methylprednisolone. The paper reports TCR Vbeta CDR3 sequencing of 130 to 150 peripheral blood samples: around 45 ophthalmopathy, around 80 hyperthyroidism and around 17 progressor patients. General study outcomes and caveats: In validation, the model predicted progression to ophthalmopathy with approximately 71% sensitivity and approximately 72% specificity, a median of 6.5 months before onset. A 13 V-J signature model separated ophthalmopathy from stable hyperthyroidism, with 87.88% sensitivity and just under 84% specificity in cross-validation and 80%/75% in testing. Most expanded thyroid clonotypes (frequency above 0.001) were also found in blood, which suggests that blood repertoires may mirror thyroid immune responses. No statistical method was used to fix the sample size in advance, and group allocation was not hidden from the investigators.

TCR beta CDR3 regions were amplified from RNA transcripts. The TCR CDR3 was subjected to a first round of RT-PCR using the HTBI primer set and the Qiagen OneStep RT-PCR kit. The libraries were constructed in a second round of multiplex PCR and then size-selected and purified. Paired-end sequencing of the libraries was performed with 100 bp reads on an Illumina HiSeq2000. Concerning the study's data processing: SOAPnuke was used to process the raw data, with reads discarded if the reads contained adapters or uncalled bases, had a mean Phred below 15, or lacked an exact constant-primer or identifier match. High-quality paired reads were merged using COPE v1.2.5, and each unique nucleotide sequence was defined as a clonotype. MiTCR v1.1 was used to align the clonotypes against IMGT TRBV, TRBD and TRBJ reference segments. The analysis was restricted to V-J combinations with a frequency above 0.0001, which together covered 99.2% of the repertoires. The TCS score was defined as F50 (clonal expansion) divided by E x V (chaos), with BLOSUM62-based TCRdist calculated between CDR3 peptides within each V-J. Welch's t-statistics and random forest reduced some 510 V-J features to about 13, which were used in a naive Bayes classifier (R e1071). TCRdb reprocessing: public reads trimmed at Q25 with fastp, clones called with MiXCR, in-frame beta chains kept. Rows are unified per CDR3 protein, each entry keeping the most common DNA and genes. The V and J calls, along with clone size, are taken from TCRdb and not from the paper's own processing. In this sample the table shows around 620,000 distinct CDR3 sequences, about 17% of which occur a single time. Jointly, the top ten make up 3.8% of the sample.

This clonotype has ten or more counts. Its antigen target is currently unknown. Per-base quality was not reported, and no clone a single base away is much larger than it. Trimming leaves V shorter by 5 bases and J shorter by 1 base, with the junction holding 4 bases beyond the gene matches. CDR1 SGHAT and CDR2 FQDESV were looked up in the germline V gene (reference sequence). The CDR3 numbers 15 residues from cysteine through phenylalanine. The only DNA kept is the CDR3, 45 bases in frame from the first base. Graves' hyperthyroidism was defined as stable when no progression to ophthalmopathy occurred over 18 months of follow-up. Hyperthyroidism patients were newly diagnosed, with disease duration under 2 months, and aged 18 to 65 years. Any patient with an uncontrolled infection, another autoimmune disease, pregnancy or lactation was excluded. Diagnoses were based on clinical symptoms, serum thyroxine and TRAb, thyroid ultrasound and orbital computed tomography. Ficoll-Paque density gradient centrifugation was used to isolate PBMCs from 8.5 to 10 ml of fresh peripheral blood. Trizol reagent was used to extract total RNA, and RNA quality was then checked on an Agilent 2100 Bioanalyzer.

Sequences were obtained from blood. This receptor was taken from a woman between 25 and 40 years old with Graves' hyperthyroidism. Here the chain combines TRBV11-1 and TRBJ2-7; 11 bases in the junction line up with TRBD2. The CDR3 reads as follows: CASSPTSGVSYEQYF. The DNA is TGTGCCAGCAGCCCGACTAGCGGGGTTTCCTACGAGCAGTACTTC.